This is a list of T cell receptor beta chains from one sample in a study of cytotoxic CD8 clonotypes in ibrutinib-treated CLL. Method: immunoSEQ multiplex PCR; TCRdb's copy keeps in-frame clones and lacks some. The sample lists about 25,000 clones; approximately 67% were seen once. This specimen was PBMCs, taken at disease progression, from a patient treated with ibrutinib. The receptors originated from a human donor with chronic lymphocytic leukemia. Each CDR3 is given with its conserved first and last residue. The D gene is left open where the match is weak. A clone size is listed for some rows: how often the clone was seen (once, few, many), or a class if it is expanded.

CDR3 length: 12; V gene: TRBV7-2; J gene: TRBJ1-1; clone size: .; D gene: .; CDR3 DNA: TGTGCCAGCAGTTCTCAGATCACTGAAGCTTTCTTT; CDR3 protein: CASSSQITEAFF
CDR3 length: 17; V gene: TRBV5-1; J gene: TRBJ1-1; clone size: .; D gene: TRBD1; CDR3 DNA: TGCGCCAGCAGCTATCGCAGGACAGGGGAGGGCGGCGCTGAAGCTTTCTTT; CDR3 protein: CASSYRRTGEGGAEAFF
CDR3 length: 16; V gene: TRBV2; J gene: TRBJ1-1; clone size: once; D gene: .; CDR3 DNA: TGTGCCAGCAGTGAAGAGGCAGCAGGAGGGTTCACTGAAGCTTTCTTT; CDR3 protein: CASSEEAAGGFTEAFF
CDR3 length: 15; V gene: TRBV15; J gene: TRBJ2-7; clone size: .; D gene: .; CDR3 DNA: TGTGCCACCAGCAGAGATCGGTTACCAGAATACGAGCAGTACTTC; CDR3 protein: CATSRDRLPEYEQYF
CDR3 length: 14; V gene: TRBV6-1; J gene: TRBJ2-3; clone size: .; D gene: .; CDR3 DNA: TGTGCCAGCAGTGACGGATTTAGCACAGATACGCAGTATTTT; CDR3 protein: CASSDGFSTDTQYF
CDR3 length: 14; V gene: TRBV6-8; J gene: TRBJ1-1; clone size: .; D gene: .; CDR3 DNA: TGTGCCAGCAGAGACGGGACTCCGAACACTGAAGCTTTCTTT; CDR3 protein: CASRDGTPNTEAFF
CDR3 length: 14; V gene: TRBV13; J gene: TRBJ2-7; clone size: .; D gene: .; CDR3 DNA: TGTGCCAGCAGCTTAGGACCGGCACCCTACGAGCAGTACTTC; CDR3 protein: CASSLGPAPYEQYF
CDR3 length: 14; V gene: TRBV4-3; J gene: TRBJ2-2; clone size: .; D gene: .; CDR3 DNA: TGCGCCAGCAGCCAAGGAAGGGTCACCGGGGAGCTGTTTTTT; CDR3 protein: CASSQGRVTGELFF
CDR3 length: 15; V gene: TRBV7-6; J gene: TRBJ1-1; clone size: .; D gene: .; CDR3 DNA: TGTGCCAGCAGCTTACCAGGAGAGGTACCCACTGAAGCTTTCTTT; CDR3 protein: CASSLPGEVPTEAFF
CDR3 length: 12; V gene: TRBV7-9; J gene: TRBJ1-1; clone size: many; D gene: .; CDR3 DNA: TGTGCCAGCAGAAGACAGAACACTGAAGCTTTCTTT; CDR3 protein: CASRRQNTEAFF
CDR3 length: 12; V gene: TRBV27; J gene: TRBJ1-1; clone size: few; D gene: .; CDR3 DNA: TGTGCCAGCAGTCCGAGGGGCACTGAAGCTTTCTTT; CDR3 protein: CASSPRGTEAFF
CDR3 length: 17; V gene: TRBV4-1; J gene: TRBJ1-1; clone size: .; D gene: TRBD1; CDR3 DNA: TGCGCCAGCAGCCAAGATTTCGTTAGGACAGGGGCCACTGAAGCTTTCTTT; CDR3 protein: CASSQDFVRTGATEAFF
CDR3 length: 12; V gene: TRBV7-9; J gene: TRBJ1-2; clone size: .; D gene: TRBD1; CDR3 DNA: TGTGCCAGCAGCTCGGGACAGGGCGGCTACACCTTC; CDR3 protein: CASSSGQGGYTF
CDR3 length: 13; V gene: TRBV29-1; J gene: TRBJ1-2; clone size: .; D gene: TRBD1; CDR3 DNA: TGCAGCACCTTTAGGGACAGGAACTATGGCTACACCTTC; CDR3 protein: CSTFRDRNYGYTF
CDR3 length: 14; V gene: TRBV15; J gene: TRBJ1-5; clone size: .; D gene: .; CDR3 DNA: TGTGCCACCAGCAGAGAAATGAGCCCACAGCCCCAGCATTTT; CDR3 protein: CATSREMSPQPQHF
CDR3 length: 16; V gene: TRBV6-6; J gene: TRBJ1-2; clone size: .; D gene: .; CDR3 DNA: TGTGCCAGCAGCCACCTTTCCGGGGGCGGTGGCTATGGCTACACCTTC; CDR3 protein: CASSHLSGGGGYGYTF
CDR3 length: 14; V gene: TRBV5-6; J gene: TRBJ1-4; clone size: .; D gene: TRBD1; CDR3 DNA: TGTGCCAGCAGCGACGACAGGGACGTTAGAAAACTGTTTTTT; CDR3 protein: CASSDDRDVRKLFF
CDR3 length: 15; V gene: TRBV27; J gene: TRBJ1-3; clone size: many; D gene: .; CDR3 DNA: TGTGCCAGCAGCCGTCTTTTGGGTGGTGGAAACACCATATATTTT; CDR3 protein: CASSRLLGGGNTIYF
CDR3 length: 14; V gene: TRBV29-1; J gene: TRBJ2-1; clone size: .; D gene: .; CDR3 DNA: TGCAGCGTTGAATCCGGACTCACCTACAATGAGCAGTTCTTC; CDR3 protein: CSVESGLTYNEQFF
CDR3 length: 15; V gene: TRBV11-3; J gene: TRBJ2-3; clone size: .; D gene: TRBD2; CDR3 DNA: TGTGCCAGCAGCCCAACACGGACTAGCGGGGGTACGCAGTATTTT; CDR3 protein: CASSPTRTSGGTQYF
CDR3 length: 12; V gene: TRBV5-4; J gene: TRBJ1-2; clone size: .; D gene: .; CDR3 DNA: TGTGCCAGCAGCTTGAAAGGATATGGCTACACCTTC; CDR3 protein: CASSLKGYGYTF
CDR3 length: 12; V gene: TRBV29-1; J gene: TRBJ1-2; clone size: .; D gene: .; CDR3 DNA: TGCAGCGTTGCGGTGCCGCTTTATGGTTACACCTTC; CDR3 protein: CSVAVPLYGYTF
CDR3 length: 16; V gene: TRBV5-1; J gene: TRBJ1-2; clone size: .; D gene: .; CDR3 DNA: TGCGCCAGCAGCCCTTTAAGATCTGGCGGGCCGTATGGCTACACCTTC; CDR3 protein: CASSPLRSGGPYGYTF
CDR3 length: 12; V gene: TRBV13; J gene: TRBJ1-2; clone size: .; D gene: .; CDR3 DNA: TGTGCCAGCAGCCCAGGAAACTATGGCTACACCTTC; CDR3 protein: CASSPGNYGYTF
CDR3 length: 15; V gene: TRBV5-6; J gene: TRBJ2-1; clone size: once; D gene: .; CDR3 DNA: TGTGCCAGCAGCTTGGAGACACTAGAAGGTACTGAGCAGTTCTTC; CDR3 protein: CASSLETLEGTEQFF
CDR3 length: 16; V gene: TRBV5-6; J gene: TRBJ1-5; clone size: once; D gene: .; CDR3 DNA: TGTGCCAGCAGCTTCCTAGGTGCAGTTAGCAATCAGCCCCAGCATTTT; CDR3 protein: CASSFLGAVSNQPQHF
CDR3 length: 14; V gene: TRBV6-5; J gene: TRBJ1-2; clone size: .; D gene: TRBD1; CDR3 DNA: TGTGCCAGCAGTTATGGGACAGGGGGCAGAGGCTACACCTTC; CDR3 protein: CASSYGTGGRGYTF
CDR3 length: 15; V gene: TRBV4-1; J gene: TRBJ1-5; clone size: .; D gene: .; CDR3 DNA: TGCGCCAGCAGCCAAGAGCCAGGAAGCAATCAGCCCCAGCATTTT; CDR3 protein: CASSQEPGSNQPQHF
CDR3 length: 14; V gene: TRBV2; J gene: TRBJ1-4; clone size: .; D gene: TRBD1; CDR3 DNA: TGTGCCAGCAGCAGCGACAGGGCCTTTGAAAAACTGTTTTTT; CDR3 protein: CASSSDRAFEKLFF
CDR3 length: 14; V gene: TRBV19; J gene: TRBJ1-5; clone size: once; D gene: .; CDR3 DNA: TGTGCCAGTATGGGGGGAGGGAACAATCAGCCCCAGCATTTT; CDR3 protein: CASMGGGNNQPQHF
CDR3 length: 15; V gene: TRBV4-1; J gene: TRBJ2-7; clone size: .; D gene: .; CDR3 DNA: TGCGCCAGCAGCCAAGAGGGGGGCATCACCTACGAGCAGTACTTC; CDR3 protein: CASSQEGGITYEQYF